Shown below are 13 T cell receptor beta chains from a single sample sequenced in a study of T cell responses to AZD1222 COVID-19 vaccine. TCRdb's table, derived via immunoSEQ multiplex PCR, lists solely in-frame clones and lacks some. The sample consists of about 160,000 clones, about 90% of them appearing once. The sequencing here drew on peripheral blood, taken on day 0 of AZD1222 vaccination. These TCRs come from an adult in good health.

This chain joins TRBV20-1 and TRBJ2-3; D gene unclear. The CDR3 covers 11 residues. Germline loops: CDR1 DFQATT, CDR2 SNEGSKA (reference sequence). V gave up 4 bases and J gave up 8 bases, with 10 bases separating them. The CDR3 spells CSATEFGTQYF. For the CDR3, the DNA is TGCAGTGCTACGGAGTTTGGTACGCAGTATTTT.

CDR3 in amino acids: CASSPRGLSLSPAYEQYF. The CDR3 nucleotides are TGTGCCAGCAGCCCCCGTGGACTATCCCTATCCCCAGCCTACGAGCAGTACTTC. The V call is TRBV7-8, the J call TRBJ2-7; D possibly corresponds to TRBD2 (6 bases). With 5 bases removed from V and 2 bases from J, the gap between germline ends came to 25 bases. Per germline, CDR1 SGHVS and CDR2 FQNEAQ. The CDR3 sequence is 18 residues long.

This rearrangement joins TRBV6-5 to TRBJ2-7; D uncertain. The CDR3 sequence is 14 residues long. CDR1 is MNHEY and CDR2 is SVGAGI in the germline V gene. V shed 6 bases and J shed 0 bases, with 12 bases lying between them. The CDR3 nucleotides are TGTGCCAGCAGGGGGTCTTTTATCTCCTACGAGCAGTACTTC. Its protein is CASRGSFISYEQYF.

This chain joins TRBV7-2 and TRBJ2-2; D is ambiguous. The CDR3 runs to 15 residues. Germline CDR1 SGHTA, CDR2 FQGNSA. The V end lost 3 bases, the J end lost 4 bases, and 12 bases lay between the germline ends. Here the CDR3 DNA reads TGTGCCAGCAGCTTTAGGCAGAGAGGCACCGGGGAGCTGTTTTTT. Translated, it gives CASSFRQRGTGELFF.

The rearrangement uses TRBV12-3 or TRBV12-4 and TRBJ2-1; maybe TRBD2 (6 bases). The CDR3 extends over 13 amino acids. V gave up 4 bases and J gave up 8 bases, with 12 bases separating them. CDR3 residues: CASSSVQRDEQFF. In DNA, the CDR3 is TGTGCCAGCAGTTCAGTACAGCGGGATGAGCAGTTCTTC.

This clone was counted between two and nine times. The chain joins TRBV6-1 to TRBJ2-7; D might be TRBD2 (5 bases). The V gene's germline CDR1 is MNHNS and CDR2 SASEGT. Trimming pared 0 bases from V and 7 bases from J, leaving 13 bases between. The CDR3 consists of 14 residues. The CDR3 nucleotides read TGTGCCAGCAGTGAAGCAGGACCCCGAGGGGAGCAGTACTTC. Protein: CASSEAGPRGEQYF.

This clone has just one count. The chain recombines TRBV6-2 or TRBV6-3 with TRBJ2-1; the match to TRBD2 covers 9 bases. The length of the CDR3 is 15 residues. Trimming removed 1 base from V and 8 bases from J; junction bases left unmatched: 6. The germline V gene has CDR1 MNHEY and CDR2 SVGEGT. CDR3 region: CASSYWQRGVYEQFF. The CDR3, as DNA: TGTGCCAGCAGTTACTGGCAGCGGGGGGTTTATGAGCAGTTCTTC.

The chain employs TRBV30 and TRBJ1-2, with a possible D match to TRBD1 (6 bases). Germline V gene lookup returns CDR1 GTSNPN and CDR2 SVGIG (reference sequence). The CDR3 has 14 amino acids. Trimming removed 1 base from V and 8 bases from J, with 17 bases in between. CDR3 in amino acids: CAWSERGSQGGYTF. The CDR3 DNA sequence: TGTGCCTGGAGTGAAAGGGGGTCTCAGGGCGGCTACACCTTC.

The J gene is TRBJ2-1, the V gene TRBV19; maybe TRBD2 (6 bases). The V end was cut by 6 bases, the J end by 7 bases, with 13 bases between. The CDR3 runs 13 residues. The germline V gene has CDR1 LNHDA and CDR2 SQIVND (reference sequence). The CDR3 coding sequence is TGTGCCAGTAGCCCGGGGCTAGCGAATGAGCAGTTCTTC. It yields the protein CASSPGLANEQFF.

The rearrangement links TRBV28 to TRBJ2-7, with 9 nucleotides matching TRBD1. V dropped 5 bases and J dropped 1; count of bases not matched to a gene: 3. Per germline, CDR1 MDHEN and CDR2 SYDVKM. This CDR3 has 14 residues. The CDR3 reads CASSPTGGSYEQYF. In DNA form, the CDR3 reads TGTGCCAGCAGTCCGACAGGGGGTTCCTACGAGCAGTACTTC.

This CDR3 reads CASSLGYGYTF. The CDR3 nucleotides are TGTGCCAGCAGTTTAGGGTATGGCTACACCTTC. The V and J genes are TRBV12-3 or TRBV12-4 and TRBJ1-2; no definite D call. There are 11 residues in the CDR3. Trimming cost V 1 base and J 5 bases, with 2 bases left between them.

CDR3 sequence reads: CASSYRDSYSNQPQHF. In nucleotides, the CDR3 is TGTGCCAGCAGTTACCGGGACAGCTATAGCAATCAGCCCCAGCATTTT. The chain links TRBV6-2 or TRBV6-3 to TRBJ1-5; TRBD1 agrees at 7 bases. V trimming: 2 bases; J trimming: 0 bases; junction bases outside the gene matches: 4. Germline assignment: CDR1 MNHEY and CDR2 SVGEGT. This CDR3 spans 16 amino acids.

The rearrangement joins TRBV19 to TRBJ1-5, with 11 nucleotides matching TRBD1. Trimming at V came to 6 bases and at J to 6 bases, leaving 1 base not matched to a gene. Germline values: CDR1 LNHDA, CDR2 SQIVND (reference sequence). The CDR3 has 13 residues. The CDR3 coding sequence is TGTGCCAGTAGGGACAGGGGGCTTCAGCCCCAGCATTTT. It specifies CASRDRGLQPQHF.